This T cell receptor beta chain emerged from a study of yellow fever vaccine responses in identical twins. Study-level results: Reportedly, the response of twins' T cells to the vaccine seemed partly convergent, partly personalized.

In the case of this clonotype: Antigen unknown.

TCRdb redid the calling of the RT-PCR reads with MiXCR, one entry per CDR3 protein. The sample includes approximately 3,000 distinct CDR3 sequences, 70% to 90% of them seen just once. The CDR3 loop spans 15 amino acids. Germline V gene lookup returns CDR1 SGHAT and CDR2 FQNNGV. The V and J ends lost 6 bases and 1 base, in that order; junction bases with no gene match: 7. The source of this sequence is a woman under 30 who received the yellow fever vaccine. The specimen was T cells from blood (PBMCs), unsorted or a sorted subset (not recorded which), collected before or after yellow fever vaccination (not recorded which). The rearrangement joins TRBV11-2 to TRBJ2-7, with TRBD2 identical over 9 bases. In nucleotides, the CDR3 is TGTGCCAGCAGTCTAGCGGGATCACTTTCCTACGAGCAGTACTTC. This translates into CASSLAGSLSYEQYF.